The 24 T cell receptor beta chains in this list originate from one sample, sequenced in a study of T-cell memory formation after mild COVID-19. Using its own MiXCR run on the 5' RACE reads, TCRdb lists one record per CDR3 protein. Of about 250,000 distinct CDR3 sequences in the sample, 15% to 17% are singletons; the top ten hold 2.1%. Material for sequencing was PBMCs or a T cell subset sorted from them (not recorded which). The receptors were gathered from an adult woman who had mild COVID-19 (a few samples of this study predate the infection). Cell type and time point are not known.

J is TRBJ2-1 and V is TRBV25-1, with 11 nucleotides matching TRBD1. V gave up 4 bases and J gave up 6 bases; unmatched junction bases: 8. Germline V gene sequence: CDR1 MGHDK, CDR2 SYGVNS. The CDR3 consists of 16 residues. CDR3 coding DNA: TGTGCCAGCAGTGGCTGGGACAGGGGGTTTGGCAATGAGCAGTTCTTC. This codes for CASSGWDRGFGNEQFF.

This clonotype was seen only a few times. This CDR3 reads CSASPNRGRTYEQYF. For the CDR3, the DNA is TGCAGTGCTAGTCCCAACAGGGGGAGGACCTACGAGCAGTACTTC. The chain carries TRBV20-1 and TRBJ2-7; 8 nucleotides agree with TRBD1. J gave up 2 bases and V 3 bases, and 9 bases lay outside the gene matches. Looked up from germline, CDR1 is DFQATT and CDR2 is SNEGSKA (reference sequence). The CDR3 has 15 residues.

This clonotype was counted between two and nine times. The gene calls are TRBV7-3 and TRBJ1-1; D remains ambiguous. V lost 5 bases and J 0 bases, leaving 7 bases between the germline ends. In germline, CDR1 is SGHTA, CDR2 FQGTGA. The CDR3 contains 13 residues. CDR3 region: CASSMYLNTEAFF. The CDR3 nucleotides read TGTGCCAGCAGCATGTACTTGAACACTGAAGCTTTCTTT.

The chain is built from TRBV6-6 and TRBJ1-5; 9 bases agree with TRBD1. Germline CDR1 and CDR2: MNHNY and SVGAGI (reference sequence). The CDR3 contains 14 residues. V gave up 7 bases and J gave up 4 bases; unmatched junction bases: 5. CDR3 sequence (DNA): TGTGCCAGCACTGCCGGGACAGGGAATCAGCCCCAGCATTTT. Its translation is CASTAGTGNQPQHF.

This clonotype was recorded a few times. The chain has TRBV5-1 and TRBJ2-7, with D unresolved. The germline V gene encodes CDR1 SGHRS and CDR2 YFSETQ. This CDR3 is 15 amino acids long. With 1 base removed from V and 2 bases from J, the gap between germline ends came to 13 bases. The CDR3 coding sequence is TGCGCCAGCAGCTTGCTGCCTGTCAACCCCTACGAGCAGTACTTC. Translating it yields CASSLLPVNPYEQYF.

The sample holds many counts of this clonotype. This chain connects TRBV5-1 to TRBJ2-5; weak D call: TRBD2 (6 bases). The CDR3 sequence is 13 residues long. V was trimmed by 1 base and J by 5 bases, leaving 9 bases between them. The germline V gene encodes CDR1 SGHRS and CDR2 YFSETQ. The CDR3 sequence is CASSLLGGETQYF. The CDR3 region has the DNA TGCGCCAGCAGCTTGTTAGGAGGGGAGACCCAGTACTTC.

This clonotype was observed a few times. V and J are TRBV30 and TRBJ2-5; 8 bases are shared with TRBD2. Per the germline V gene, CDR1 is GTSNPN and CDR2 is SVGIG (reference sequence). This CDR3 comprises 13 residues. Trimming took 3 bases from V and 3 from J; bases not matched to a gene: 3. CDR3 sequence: CAWSGLAKETQYF. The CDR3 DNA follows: TGTGCCTGGAGCGGACTAGCTAAAGAGACCCAGTACTTC.

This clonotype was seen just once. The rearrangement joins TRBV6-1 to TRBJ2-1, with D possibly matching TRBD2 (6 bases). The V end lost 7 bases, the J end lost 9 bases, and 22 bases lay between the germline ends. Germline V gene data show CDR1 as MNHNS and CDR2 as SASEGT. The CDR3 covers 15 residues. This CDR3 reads CASTHRLDVSPEQFF. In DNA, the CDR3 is TGTGCCAGCACCCACCGACTAGATGTTTCCCCTGAGCAGTTCTTC.

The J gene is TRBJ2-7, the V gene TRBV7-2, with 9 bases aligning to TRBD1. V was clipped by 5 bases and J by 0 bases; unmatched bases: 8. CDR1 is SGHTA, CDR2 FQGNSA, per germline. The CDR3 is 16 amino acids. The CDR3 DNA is TGTGCCAGCAGCATAAGACAGGGGGAACACTCCTACGAGCAGTACTTC. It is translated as CASSIRQGEHSYEQYF.

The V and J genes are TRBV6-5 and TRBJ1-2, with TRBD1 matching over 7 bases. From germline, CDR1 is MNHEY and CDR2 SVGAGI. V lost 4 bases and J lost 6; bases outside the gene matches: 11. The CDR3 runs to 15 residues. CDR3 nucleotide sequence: TGTGCCAGCAGTTCCTCAGGGGGTCCGGTCGATGGCTACACCTTC. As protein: CASSSSGGPVDGYTF.

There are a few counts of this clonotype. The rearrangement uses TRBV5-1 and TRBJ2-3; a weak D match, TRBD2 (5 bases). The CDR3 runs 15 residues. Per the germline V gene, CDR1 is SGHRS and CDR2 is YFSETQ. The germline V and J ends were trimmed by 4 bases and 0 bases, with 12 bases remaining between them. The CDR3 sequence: CASSLLGDSTDTQYF. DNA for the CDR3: TGCGCCAGCAGCCTGCTGGGAGATAGCACAGATACGCAGTATTTT.

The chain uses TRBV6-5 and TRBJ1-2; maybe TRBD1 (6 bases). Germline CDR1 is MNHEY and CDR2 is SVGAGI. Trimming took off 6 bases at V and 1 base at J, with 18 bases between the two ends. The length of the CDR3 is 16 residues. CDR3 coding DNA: TGTGCCAGCAGAAAACAGGGACTGCGCTTTAACTATGGCTACACCTTC. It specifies CASRKQGLRFNYGYTF.

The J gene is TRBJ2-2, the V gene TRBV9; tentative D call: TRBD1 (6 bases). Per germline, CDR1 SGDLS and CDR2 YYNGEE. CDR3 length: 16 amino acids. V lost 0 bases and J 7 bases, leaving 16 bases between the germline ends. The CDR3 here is CASSVESVGGRGELFF. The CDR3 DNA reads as TGTGCCAGCAGCGTAGAATCCGTAGGGGGACGCGGGGAGCTGTTTTTT.

CDR3 DNA: TGTGCCAGCAGCGCCAACTCCTACAATGAGCAGTTCTTC. Amino acid sequence: CASSANSYNEQFF. The chain recombines TRBV7-9 with TRBJ2-1, with D hard to call. V was trimmed by 5 bases and J by 0 bases, leaving 5 bases between them. There are 13 residues in the CDR3. Germline V gives CDR1 SEHNR, CDR2 FQNEAQ (reference sequence).

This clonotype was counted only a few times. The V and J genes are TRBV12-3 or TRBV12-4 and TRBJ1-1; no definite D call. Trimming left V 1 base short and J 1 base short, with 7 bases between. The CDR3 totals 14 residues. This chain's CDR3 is CASSLGEGNTEAFF. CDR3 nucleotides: TGTGCCAGCAGTTTAGGGGAGGGGAACACTGAAGCTTTCTTT.

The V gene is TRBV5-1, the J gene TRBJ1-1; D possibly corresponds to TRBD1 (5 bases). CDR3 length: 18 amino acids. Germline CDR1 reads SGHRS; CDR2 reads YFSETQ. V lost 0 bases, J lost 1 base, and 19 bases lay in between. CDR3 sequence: CASSLARGGRGRNTEAFF. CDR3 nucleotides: TGCGCCAGCAGCTTGGCGAGGGGCGGGCGGGGAAGGAACACTGAAGCTTTCTTT.

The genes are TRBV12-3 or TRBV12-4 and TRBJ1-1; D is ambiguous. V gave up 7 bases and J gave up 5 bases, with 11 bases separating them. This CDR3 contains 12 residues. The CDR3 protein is CASTKLWTEAFF. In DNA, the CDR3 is TGTGCCAGCACCAAACTTTGGACTGAAGCTTTCTTT.

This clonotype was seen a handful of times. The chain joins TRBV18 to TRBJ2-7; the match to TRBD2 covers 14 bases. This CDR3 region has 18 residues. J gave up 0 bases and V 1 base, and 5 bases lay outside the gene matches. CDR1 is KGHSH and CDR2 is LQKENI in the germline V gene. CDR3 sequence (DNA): TGTGCCAGCTCACCACGGACTAGCGGGGGGACCGGCTCCTACGAGCAGTACTTC. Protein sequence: CASSPRTSGGTGSYEQYF.

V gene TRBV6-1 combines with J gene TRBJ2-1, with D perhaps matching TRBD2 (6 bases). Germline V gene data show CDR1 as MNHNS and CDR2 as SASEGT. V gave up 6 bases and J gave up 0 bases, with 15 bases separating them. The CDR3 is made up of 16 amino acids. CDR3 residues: CASRGTRGISYNEQFF. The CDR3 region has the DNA TGTGCCAGCAGGGGGACTCGAGGAATCTCCTACAATGAGCAGTTCTTC.

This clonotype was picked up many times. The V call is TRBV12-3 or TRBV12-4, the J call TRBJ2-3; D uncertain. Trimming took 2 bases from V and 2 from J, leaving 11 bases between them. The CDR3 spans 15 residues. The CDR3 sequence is CASSLSPRHTDTQYF. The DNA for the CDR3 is TGTGCCAGCAGTTTATCCCCGCGGCACACAGATACGCAGTATTTT.

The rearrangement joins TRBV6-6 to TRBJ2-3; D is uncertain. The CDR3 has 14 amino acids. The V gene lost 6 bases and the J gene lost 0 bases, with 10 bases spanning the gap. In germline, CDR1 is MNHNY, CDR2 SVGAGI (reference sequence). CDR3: CASRDGTSTDTQYF. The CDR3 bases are TGTGCCAGCAGAGACGGTACAAGCACAGATACGCAGTATTTT.

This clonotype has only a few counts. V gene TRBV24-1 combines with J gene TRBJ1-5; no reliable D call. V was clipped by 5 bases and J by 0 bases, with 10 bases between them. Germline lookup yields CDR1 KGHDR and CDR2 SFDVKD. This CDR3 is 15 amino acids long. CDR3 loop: CATSGGFDSNQPQHF. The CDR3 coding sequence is TGTGCCACCAGTGGAGGGTTTGATAGCAATCAGCCCCAGCATTTT.

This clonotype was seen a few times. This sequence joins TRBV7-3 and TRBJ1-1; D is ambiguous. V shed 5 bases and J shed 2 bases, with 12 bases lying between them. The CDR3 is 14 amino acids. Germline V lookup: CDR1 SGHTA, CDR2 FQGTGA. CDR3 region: CASSGTWENTEAFF. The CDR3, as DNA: TGTGCCAGCAGCGGCACGTGGGAAAACACTGAAGCTTTCTTT. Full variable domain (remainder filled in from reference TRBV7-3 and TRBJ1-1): GAGVSQTPSNKVTEKGKYVELRCDPISGHTALYWYRQSLGQGPEFLIYFQGTGAADDSGLPNDRFFAVRPEGSVSTLKIQRTERGDSAVYLCASSGTWENTEAFFGQGTRLTVV.

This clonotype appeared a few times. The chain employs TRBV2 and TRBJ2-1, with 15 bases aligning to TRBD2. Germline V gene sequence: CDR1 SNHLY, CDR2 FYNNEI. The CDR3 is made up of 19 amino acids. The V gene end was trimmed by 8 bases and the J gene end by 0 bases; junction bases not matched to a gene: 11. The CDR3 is CASGVGLAGGPGSYNEQFF. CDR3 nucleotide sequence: TGTGCCAGCGGGGTAGGACTAGCGGGAGGGCCCGGCTCCTACAATGAGCAGTTCTTC.